The rows below give T cell receptor beta chains drawn from one sample of a study of metastatic and nonmetastatic thyroid tumors. TCRdb reanalyzed the PCR reads with MiXCR. This sample has about 93,000 clones, with approximately 12% found just once. The sequencing input was blood. The source of these receptors is a female donor with papillary thyroid cancer or a benign thyroid nodule (not recorded which). Some clones in this sample may be carry-over from other donors' samples. The CDR3 runs from the conserved cysteine through the conserved F or W. A D gene is named only where the DNA matches it firmly.

D gene,V gene,J gene,CDR3 protein
NA,TRBV4-2,TRBJ2-5,CASSQSFQGGETQYF
NA,TRBV12-5,TRBJ1-6,CASGQGSNSPLHF
NA,TRBV28,TRBJ2-6,CASRGQTVSSVANVLTF
NA,TRBV2,TRBJ2-7,CASSVNGLEQYF
NA,TRBV5-1,TRBJ2-7,CASSTGDVSSWEQYF
NA,TRBV20-1,TRBJ2-5,CSAIGWVQETQYF
NA,TRBV10-3,TRBJ2-7,CAISDRGGGGGNEQYF
TRBD2,TRBV11-2,TRBJ2-7,CASSEAGSGTSYEQYF
NA,TRBV5-1,TRBJ2-7,CASSLAGVGEQYF
NA,TRBV13,TRBJ2-7,CASSLTGTYERYF
NA,TRBV27,TRBJ1-5,CASSDNGLGNQPQHF
NA,TRBV7-9,TRBJ2-5,CASSLLGETQYF
NA,TRBV20-1,TRBJ2-1,CSAGGFYNEQFF
TRBD2,TRBV28,TRBJ2-3,CASSPPSGRAPTDTQYF
NA,TRBV19,TRBJ1-1,CASSILMNTEAFF
NA,TRBV28,TRBJ2-7,CASSLRGGASESYEQYF
TRBD2,TRBV11-2,TRBJ2-7,CASSLLAGVSYEQYF
NA,TRBV6-1,TRBJ1-1,CASSDGGTEAFF
NA,TRBV3-1,TRBJ2-2,CASSQDTGPEDTGELFF
TRBD1,TRBV18,TRBJ2-7,CANSSSQGTYEQYF
TRBD1,TRBV6-1,TRBJ1-4,CASSEPTGTGLEKLFF
NA,TRBV20-1,TRBJ1-2,CSASPNTYGYTF
TRBD1,TRBV12-3/TRBV12-4,TRBJ2-7,CASGRDRVSYEQYF
NA,TRBV5-6,TRBJ2-1,CASSLGTLFRGRNEQFF
TRBD1,TRBV20-1,TRBJ2-7,CSAIGTDRGLGEQYF
NA,TRBV20-1,TRBJ1-1,CSARVSGGTGWNTEAFF
NA,TRBV6-2/TRBV6-3,TRBJ1-2,CATSGMGVYTF
NA,TRBV6-1,TRBJ2-7,CASSEEARVAVTYEQYF
NA,TRBV29-1,TRBJ2-7,CSVGNSYEQYF
TRBD2,TRBV6-2/TRBV6-3,TRBJ2-1,CASAGSGKDEQFF
NA,TRBV4-3,TRBJ2-2,CASSRIITNTGELFF
NA,TRBV27,TRBJ1-5,CASSLLRGGQPQHF
NA,TRBV7-3,TRBJ2-2,CASSFTADGELFF
NA,TRBV5-4,TRBJ2-3,CASSRKAGITDTQYF
TRBD2,TRBV19,TRBJ2-1,CASRPGLSYLGAYNEQFF
NA,TRBV20-1,TRBJ2-1,CSARAGVAILYNEQFF
TRBD1,TRBV3-1,TRBJ1-2,CASRGTENYGYTF
NA,TRBV14,TRBJ2-7,CASSQVGYKQYF
NA,TRBV5-8,TRBJ1-1,CASSLVGTAEAFF